Included here is one TCR beta chain sequence, with context. These data are taken from a study of blood T cell repertoires in COVID-19. At the level of the study: PBMCs, B-cell-depleted T cells, or T cells provided the cDNA or gDNA that made up the material.

This CDR3 has 15 residues. Germline V CDR1 and CDR2: SGDLS, YYNGEE. Trimming left V 4 bases short and J 7 bases short, with 20 bases between. Original processing methods: Using reference gene primer amplification, nucleated cell counts were estimated. Assay: immunoSEQ multiplex PCR; the TCRdb copy retains only in-frame clones and omits some. V and J calls and clone size follow that table, whereas D and trimming were derived from the DNA. In the table there are about 6,800 clones, about nine tenths of which are singletons. The receptor comes from a human donor in a cohort sampled during active COVID-19. This chain connects TRBV9 to TRBJ1-1; tentative D call: TRBD1 (5 bases). Specimen: peripheral blood. The CDR3 coding sequence is TGTGCCAGCAGCAATCTCGGGGGACGAACCGATGAAGCTTTCTTT. Its translation: CASSNLGGRTDEAFF.